These T cell receptor beta chains were read from a single sample in a study of blood T cell repertoires in COVID-19. Only in-frame clones appear in the TCRdb table, and some are missing; sequencing was by immunoSEQ multiplex PCR. The table has 62,000 or so clones, 80% to 90% seen once; the top ten hold approximately 2.7%. Source material: peripheral blood. These receptors were taken from a man aged 50-59 years with acute or convalescent COVID-19. CDR3s include the opening cysteine and the closing phenylalanine or tryptophan. The D gene is left open where the match is weak. Expanded clones are given a class, and other clones once, few, many or no size at all.

j_call,v_call,clone_size,d_call,cdr3_aa,cdr3_nt
TRBJ1-1,TRBV3-1/TRBV3-2,once,NA,CASSQGHGRAEAFF,TGTGCCAGCAGCCAAGGCCATGGGCGGGCTGAAGCTTTCTTT
TRBJ2-7,TRBV28,NA,NA,CASSSPGRASYEQYF,TGTGCCAGCAGTTCCCCTGGCAGGGCGTCCTACGAGCAGTACTTC
TRBJ2-3,TRBV18,NA,TRBD2,CASSPQMGTNTQYF,TGTGCCAGCTCACCACAAATGGGGACTAATACGCAGTATTTT
TRBJ1-2,TRBV19,NA,NA,CASSKDRTYGYTF,TGTGCCAGTAGTAAGGACAGAACCTATGGCTACACCTTC
TRBJ1-4,TRBV19,once,NA,CASSKDWANEKLFF,TGTGCCAGTAGTAAGGACTGGGCTAATGAAAAACTGTTTTTT
TRBJ2-2,TRBV2,once,TRBD2,CASRATSGRGELFF,TGTGCCAGCAGAGCGACTAGCGGGAGAGGGGAGCTGTTTTTT
TRBJ2-1,TRBV27,NA,TRBD2,CASFRTSGNNEQFF,TGTGCCAGCTTTCGGACTAGCGGGAACAATGAGCAGTTCTTC
TRBJ1-6,TRBV4-2,NA,NA,CASSLGPSINSPLHF,TGTGCCAGCAGCCTCGGTCCGTCGATTAATTCACCCCTCCACTTT
TRBJ2-3,TRBV19,NA,NA,CASMGADTQYF,TGTGCCAGTATGGGGGCGGATACGCAGTATTTT
TRBJ2-7,TRBV4-1,NA,TRBD1,CASSQGQGAYEQYF,TGCGCCAGCAGCCAGGGACAGGGGGCCTACGAGCAGTACTTC
TRBJ2-1,TRBV25-1,NA,NA,CASSEGIWTAYYNEQFF,TGTGCCAGCAGTGAAGGTATTTGGACAGCGTACTACAATGAGCAGTTCTTC
TRBJ2-3,TRBV19,NA,TRBD1,CASSIGTGGLGTDTQYF,TGTGCCAGTAGTATAGGGACAGGGGGCCTCGGCACAGATACGCAGTATTTT
TRBJ1-6,TRBV18,NA,TRBD1,CASSPQRTGIYNSPLHF,TGTGCCAGCTCACCGCAAAGGACAGGGATATATAATTCACCCCTCCACTTT
TRBJ2-1,TRBV29-1,NA,TRBD2,CSVGPSLAGGRYNEQFF,TGCAGCGTTGGCCCCTCTCTAGCGGGAGGTCGCTACAATGAGCAGTTCTTC
TRBJ2-2,TRBV28,NA,NA,CASSLAGSNTGELFF,TGTGCCAGCAGTTTAGCGGGCTCTAACACCGGGGAGCTGTTTTTT
TRBJ2-3,TRBV7-2,NA,NA,CASSLRDTQYF,TGTGCCAGCAGCTTACGGGATACGCAGTATTTT
TRBJ1-2,TRBV7-9,NA,NA,CASSQSTASNGYTF,TGTGCCAGCAGCCAATCCACAGCATCCAATGGCTACACCTTC
TRBJ1-2,TRBV11-3,few,NA,CASSLEGRGANYGYTF,TGTGCCAGCAGCTTAGAGGGGCGGGGAGCTAACTATGGCTACACCTTC
TRBJ1-1,TRBV12-3/TRBV12-4,NA,NA,CASSYSRAEAFF,TGTGCCAGCAGTTACTCCCGGGCTGAAGCTTTCTTT
TRBJ2-1,TRBV2,NA,TRBD2,CASRGTSGTNEQFF,TGTGCCAGCAGAGGGACTAGCGGGACCAATGAGCAGTTCTTC
TRBJ1-1,TRBV19,NA,NA,CASSWEGSTEAFF,TGTGCCAGTAGTTGGGAGGGGAGCACTGAAGCTTTCTTT
TRBJ2-1,TRBV25-1,NA,TRBD2,CASSGGLAGVNEQFF,TGTGCCAGCAGTGGGGGACTAGCGGGAGTCAATGAGCAGTTCTTC
TRBJ2-7,TRBV11-2,NA,TRBD2,CASSTLAGRLEQYF,TGTGCCAGCAGCACCCTAGCGGGGAGGCTCGAGCAGTACTTC
TRBJ2-5,TRBV7-9,NA,NA,CASSLGLGGETQYF,TGTGCCAGCAGCTTAGGACTGGGCGGGGAGACCCAGTACTTC
TRBJ1-6,TRBV27,NA,TRBD1,CASSIHPEQGARNSPLHF,TGTGCCAGCAGTATACACCCAGAACAGGGGGCGCGCAATTCACCCCTCCACTTT
TRBJ1-1,TRBV5-8,NA,NA,CASSRKTGRWTEAFF,TGTGCCAGCAGCCGAAAGACCGGGAGGTGGACTGAAGCTTTCTTT
TRBJ1-2,TRBV5-6,NA,TRBD1,CASSEKTGINYGYTF,TGTGCCAGCAGCGAAAAGACAGGGATTAACTATGGCTACACCTTC
TRBJ2-1,TRBV6-2/TRBV6-3,NA,NA,CASSYHPLRGDEQFF,TGTGCCAGCAGTTACCACCCTCTCAGGGGCGATGAGCAGTTCTTC
TRBJ2-7,TRBV28,NA,TRBD2,CASSFAGDLYEQYF,TGTGCCAGCAGTTTCGCGGGAGACCTCTACGAGCAGTACTTC
TRBJ1-5,TRBV6-6,NA,TRBD1,CASNWDRVRNQPQHF,TGTGCCAGCAACTGGGACAGGGTCAGGAATCAGCCCCAGCATTTT
TRBJ2-7,TRBV10-3,NA,TRBD1,CAIRESPAGQGYEQYF,TGTGCCATCAGAGAATCGCCGGCGGGACAGGGCTACGAGCAGTACTTC
TRBJ1-5,TRBV12-5,NA,NA,CASGLIRGPQHF,TGTGCTAGTGGTTTGATCCGGGGGCCCCAGCATTTT
TRBJ1-1,TRBV6-4,NA,NA,CASRGPNKNNTEAFF,TGTGCCAGCAGGGGGCCTAACAAGAACAACACTGAAGCTTTCTTT
TRBJ1-5,TRBV28,NA,NA,CASSLQRAQHF,TGTGCCAGCAGTCTCCAGAGGGCCCAGCATTTT
TRBJ2-3,TRBV3-1/TRBV3-2,NA,TRBD2,CASSQAGLAGAGDTQYF,TGTGCCAGCAGCCAAGCCGGACTAGCGGGAGCCGGGGATACGCAGTATTTT
TRBJ2-3,TRBV7-6,NA,NA,CASRRISTDTQYF,TGTGCCAGCCGGCGGATTAGCACAGATACGCAGTATTTT
TRBJ2-7,TRBV21-1,NA,NA,CASSKGTRERPYEQYF,TGTGCCAGCAGCAAAGGTACCCGGGAGCGACCCTACGAGCAGTACTTC
TRBJ2-7,TRBV7-2,NA,NA,CASSLTDYEQYF,TGTGCCAGCAGCTTAACAGATTACGAGCAGTACTTC
TRBJ2-3,TRBV6-5,NA,NA,CASGRRGTQYF,TGTGCCAGCGGAAGGAGGGGTACGCAGTATTTT
TRBJ1-1,TRBV4-1,NA,TRBD1,CASSQDWLETGVTEAFF,TGCGCCAGCAGCCAAGACTGGTTAGAGACAGGGGTGACTGAAGCTTTCTTT
TRBJ2-7,TRBV18,NA,NA,CASSPGAAYEQYF,TGTGCCAGCTCACCCGGAGCGGCCTACGAGCAGTACTTC
TRBJ1-1,TRBV28,NA,NA,CASFVPGYQGTEAFF,TGTGCCAGCTTTGTTCCGGGTTATCAAGGCACTGAAGCTTTCTTT
TRBJ1-2,TRBV6-2/TRBV6-3,NA,NA,CASSSSGDGYTF,TGTGCCAGCAGTTCGTCAGGGGATGGCTACACCTTC
TRBJ2-3,TRBV24-1,NA,NA,CATSERYPSTDTQYF,TGTGCCACCAGTGAGCGGTACCCTAGCACAGATACGCAGTATTTT
TRBJ2-1,TRBV12-5,NA,NA,CASGISGNEQFF,TGTGCTAGTGGTATTAGCGGCAATGAGCAGTTCTTC